This record concerns one T cell receptor beta chain sequence. This record belongs to a study of PD-L1 blockade in urothelial cancer. The overall study: The study started patients on atezolizumab in about 2014, giving 1,200 mg intravenously every 3 weeks. Blood underwent analysis 3 weeks (second dose) and 6 weeks after treatment began.

Clones were sequenced by immunoSEQ multiplex PCR, and TCRdb holds only the in-frame ones, with some missing. The sample lists 55,000 or so clones, roughly 84% seen once, with 5.8% in the top ten. The material was PBMCs, obtained around atezolizumab (anti-PD-L1) treatment. This clonotype was obtained from a man aged 40-50 years with urothelial cancer.

Written as DNA, the CDR3 is TGTGCCAGCGGCGCGGGGGGGGGACTCCAAGAGACCCAGTACTTC. It translates to CASGAGGGLQETQYF. J is TRBJ2-5 and V is TRBV6-6; 9 positions match TRBD2. V trimming: 8 bases; J trimming: 1 base; junction bases outside the gene matches: 8. The CDR3 contains 15 residues. The germline CDR1 and CDR2 sequences are MNHNY and SVGAGI (reference sequence).